This T cell receptor (beta chain) was captured in a study of blood T cell repertoires in COVID-19. Profiling relied on immunoSEQ multiplex PCR, and the TCRdb table lists in-frame clones only, not all of them. Of 100,000 to 150,000 clones in the sample, approximately 81% were seen once. This clone was seen only a few times. Germline assignment: CDR1 MNHEY and CDR2 SMNVEV (reference sequence). V lost 1 base, J lost 0 bases, and 9 bases lay in between. The CDR3 consists of 15 residues. The clonotype was recovered from a woman between 50 and 59 years old with acute or convalescent COVID-19. The sample was peripheral blood. The V call is TRBV27, the J call TRBJ1-1, with a tentative D call TRBD1 (5 bases). The CDR3 protein is CASSLWGGLNTEAFF. The CDR3 DNA follows: TGTGCCAGCAGTTTATGGGGGGGGTTGAACACTGAAGCTTTCTTT.